The next 11 T cell receptor beta chains were all read from a single sample in a study of regulatory T cells in long-lasting Graves disease. Time point of the sample: newly diagnosed GD, antithyroid drugs for less than 3 months. Researchers made the TCR library from RNA that was extracted from PBMCs. In building TCR beta libraries, iRepertoire HTBI primers were used together with Arm-PCR of CDR3 regions. TCRdb analysed the multiplex PCR reads with MiXCR anew, one entry per CDR3 protein. The sample yields over 500,000 distinct CDR3 sequences, about 15% seen once. These data are also associated with another study on T cells in Graves' hyperthyroidism and ophthalmopathy.

The sequencing here drew on peripheral blood mononuclear cells (PBMCs), taken at new diagnosis, from a patient treated with antithyroid drugs. These receptors came from a man between 18 and 29 years old with Graves disease.

This clonotype was detected ten times or more. The V gene is TRBV6-1, the J gene TRBJ2-3; 9 nucleotides align to TRBD2. Per germline, CDR1 MNHNS and CDR2 SASEGT. This CDR3 spans 14 amino acids. The V segment lost 8 bases and the J segment 4 bases; nucleotides outside the gene matches: 7. The CDR3 here is CASSGLAGPDTQYF. The CDR3, as DNA: TGTGCCAGCTCCGGGCTAGCGGGACCAGATACGCAGTATTTT.

This clonotype was observed a single time. A much more abundant neighbour one base away suggests this may be a read error. The chain is built from TRBV6-1 and TRBJ2-7, with D unclear. Germline V gene data show CDR1 as MNHNS and CDR2 as SASEGT. This CDR3 is built from 13 residues. Trimming cost V 8 bases and J 4 bases, with 15 bases left between them. As DNA, the CDR3 is TGTGCCAGCCCATGCCGAAAGAGTTACGAGCAGTACTTC. Amino acids: CASPCRKSYEQYF.

This clonotype was recorded a few times. The genes are TRBV3-1 and TRBJ2-1, with D perhaps being TRBD1 or TRBD2 (5 bases each). From germline, CDR1 is LGHDT and CDR2 YNNKEL (reference sequence). V lost 0 bases and J lost 3, with 18 bases in between. The CDR3 covers 18 residues. The CDR3 nucleotides are TGTGCCAGCAGCCAAGATAGGGACGCAAGCCGCAACTACAATGAGCAGTTCTTC. Its translation is CASSQDRDASRNYNEQFF.

This clonotype was counted a single time. This could be a read error, since a much larger clone is one nucleotide away. The gene calls are TRBV7-9 and TRBJ2-5; 8 nucleotides align to TRBD1. With V trimmed by 4 bases and J by 11 bases, 9 bases remained unmatched. Germline CDR1 SEHNR, CDR2 FQNEAQ (reference sequence). The CDR3 length is 13 residues. The CDR3 loop is CASSSPGQGKQYF. DNA of the CDR3: TGTGCCAGCAGCTCGCCCGGACAGGGCAAGCAGTACTTC.

The rearrangement uses TRBV6-1 and TRBJ2-2; 9 nucleotides match TRBD2. This CDR3 has 16 amino acids. CDR1 MNHNS and CDR2 SASEGT come from the germline V gene. Trimming took 7 bases from V and 2 from J; bases not matched to a gene: 8. CDR3 DNA sequence: TGTGCCAGCACCTTTAGCGGGAGCATCAACACCGGGGAGCTGTTTTTT. This codes for CASTFSGSINTGELFF.

The chain recombines TRBV6-2 or TRBV6-3 with TRBJ1-5, with D uncertain. The CDR3 runs to 13 residues. V was shortened by 10 bases and J by 3 bases, with 13 bases between the two germline ends. Per the germline V gene, CDR1 is MNHEY and CDR2 is SVGEGT. The CDR3 sequence is CATRGRLNQPQHF. Here the CDR3 DNA reads TGTGCCACGAGAGGACGACTCAATCAGCCCCAGCATTTT.

The chain has TRBV2 and TRBJ2-7; a weak D match, TRBD2 (6 bases). V was pared by 2 bases and J by 6 bases, with 14 bases between. Germline loops: CDR1 SNHLY, CDR2 FYNNEI. CDR3 length: 14 amino acids. CDR3 nucleotides: TGTGCCAGCAGTGAACCCCGACTAGGAGGCGAGCAGTACTTC. Its protein is CASSEPRLGGEQYF.

In its sample, this clonotype was seen many times. The chain employs TRBV2 and TRBJ1-2; no firm D call. The CDR3 runs 13 residues. From germline, CDR1 is SNHLY and CDR2 FYNNEI. Deletions cut 3 bases from V and 8 bases from J, with 13 bases between. The CDR3 bases are TGTGCCAGCAGTGACGGTTCCGTTCCGGGCTACACCTTC. It translates to CASSDGSVPGYTF.

This clonotype has just a few counts. The chain links TRBV20-1 to TRBJ1-5, with D hard to call. Germline V gene sequence: CDR1 DFQATT, CDR2 SNEGSKA (reference sequence). Trimming took 5 bases from V and 4 from J, leaving 15 bases between them. This CDR3 is built from 14 residues. This CDR3 reads CSAYQGATNQPQHF. As DNA, the CDR3 is TGCAGTGCTTATCAAGGAGCGACGAATCAGCCCCAGCATTTT.

V and J are TRBV3-1 and TRBJ1-1; no definite D call. CDR1 and CDR2 from the germline V gene are LGHDT and YNNKEL (reference sequence). This CDR3 region has 14 residues. V lost 1 base and J 4 bases, leaving 10 bases between the germline ends. The CDR3 loop reads CASSQGFRGTEAFF. In DNA, the CDR3 is TGTGCCAGCAGCCAAGGCTTTCGGGGCACTGAAGCTTTCTTT.

This clonotype was detected ten times or more. V usage is TRBV28 and J usage is TRBJ1-2; weak D call: TRBD1 (5 bases). The CDR3 runs to 13 residues. The germline V and J ends were trimmed by 6 bases and 7 bases, with 15 bases remaining between them. Germline V gene lookup returns CDR1 MDHEN and CDR2 SYDVKM. CDR3 loop: CASSPGTLSGYTF. The CDR3 nucleotides read TGTGCCAGCAGCCCTGGGACCCTAAGTGGCTACACCTTC.